The T cell receptor beta chain under discussion was sequenced for a study of cytomegalovirus exposure and HLA in healthy donors. Study-wide findings and caveats: The study assumed roughly uniform donor sequencing depth for presence/absence analyses. A cluster of highly shared sequence variants was likely a sequencing artifact. Clonal expansion, a later analysis showed, was greater in HLA-associated TCR beta chains than in equally common others. Most sequenced TCRs were rare (though some public TCRs occurred in many donors).

With 60 Vbeta and 13 Jbeta primers, the PCR was carried out. TCRdb's copy holds only in-frame clones and misses some; the assay was immunoSEQ multiplex PCR. The sample consists of about 280,000 clones, about 90% of them appearing once. As for this clone: No antigen is known for it.

This TCR was sampled from a woman in her late teens or twenties in good health and CMV-seronegative. Sequencing input: PBMCs.

DNA for the CDR3: TGTGCCAGCAGTCTACTTACGACAGATAATTCACCCCTCCACTTT. Encoded protein: CASSLLTTDNSPLHF. This chain connects TRBV5-5 to TRBJ1-6; the D gene is possibly TRBD1 (5 bases). Germline V lookup: CDR1 SGHKS, CDR2 YYEKEE (reference sequence). Deletions cut 5 bases from V and 5 bases from J, with 14 bases between. This CDR3 has 15 residues. The full variable domain, rest sourced from reference TRBV5-5 and TRBJ1-6, is DAGVTQSPTHLIKTRGQQVTLRCSPISGHKSVSWYQQVLGQGPQFIFQYYEKEERGRGNFPDRFSARQFPNYSSELNVNALLLGDSALYLCASSLLTTDNSPLHFGNGTRLTVT.